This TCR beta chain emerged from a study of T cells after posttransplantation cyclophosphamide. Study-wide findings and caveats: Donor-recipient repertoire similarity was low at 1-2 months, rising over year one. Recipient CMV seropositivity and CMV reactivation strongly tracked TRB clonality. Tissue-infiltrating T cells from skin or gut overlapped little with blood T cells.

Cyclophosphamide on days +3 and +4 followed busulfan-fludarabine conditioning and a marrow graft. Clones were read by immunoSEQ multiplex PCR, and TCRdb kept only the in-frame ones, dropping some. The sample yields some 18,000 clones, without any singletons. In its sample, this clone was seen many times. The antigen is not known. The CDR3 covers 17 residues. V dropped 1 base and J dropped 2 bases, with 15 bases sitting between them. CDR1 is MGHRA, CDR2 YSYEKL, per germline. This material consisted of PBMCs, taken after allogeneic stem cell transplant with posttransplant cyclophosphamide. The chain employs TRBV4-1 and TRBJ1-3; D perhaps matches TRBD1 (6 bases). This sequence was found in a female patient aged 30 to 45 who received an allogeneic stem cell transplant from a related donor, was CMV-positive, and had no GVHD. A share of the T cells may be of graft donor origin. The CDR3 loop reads CASSQVTGLGTGNTIYF. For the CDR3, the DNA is TGCGCCAGCAGCCAAGTAACAGGGCTCGGCACTGGAAACACCATATATTTT.